Listed below are T cell receptor beta chains from one sample, sequenced in a study of blood T cell repertoires in COVID-19. Sequencing used immunoSEQ multiplex PCR; TCRdb keeps in-frame clones, though not all of them. Of around 200,000 clones in the sample, 86% were seen once. Input material: peripheral blood. The receptors originated from a woman aged 45 to 65 with acute or convalescent COVID-19. CDR3s include the opening cysteine and the closing phenylalanine or tryptophan. D genes are given only for firm matches. Size is omitted from some rows. Given values are once, few, many or a class for expanded clones.

J gene	V gene	clone size	D gene	CDR3 DNA	CDR3 protein
TRBJ1-1	TRBV6-5	NA	NA	TGTGCCAGCAAGCGTGTGACCTCTGAAGCTTTCTTT	CASKRVTSEAFF
TRBJ1-5	TRBV27	NA	TRBD1	TGTGCCAGCAGCCCCGGGACAGCAGGCAATCAGCCCCAGCATTTT	CASSPGTAGNQPQHF
TRBJ1-1	TRBV7-9	NA	NA	TGTGCCAGCAGCTTATACAATTGGAACACTGAAGCTTTCTTT	CASSLYNWNTEAFF
TRBJ1-2	TRBV19	few	TRBD1	TGTGCCAGTAGTTCGACAGGGATCCGGGGCGGCTACACCTTC	CASSSTGIRGGYTF
TRBJ2-3	TRBV7-2	NA	TRBD2	TGTGCCAGCAGCGTCGGACTAGCGGGAATGAATACGCAGTATTTT	CASSVGLAGMNTQYF
TRBJ2-2	TRBV2	NA	TRBD1	TGTGCCAGCAGTGAGGGACAGGTGAACACCGGGGAGCTGTTTTTT	CASSEGQVNTGELFF
TRBJ1-1	TRBV9	NA	NA	TGTGCCAGCGGCCGAGGCACTGAAGCTTTCTTT	CASGRGTEAFF
TRBJ1-5	TRBV19	once	TRBD1	TGTGCCAGTAGTCTGACAGGGGGCAATCAGCCCCAGCATTTT	CASSLTGGNQPQHF
TRBJ2-1	TRBV4-3	NA	TRBD2	TGCGCCAGCAGCCAAGAACACTACTTGGGGGGGAACAATGAGCAGTTCTTC	CASSQEHYLGGNNEQFF
TRBJ2-2	TRBV2	NA	TRBD1	TGTGCCAGCAGTCGACAGGGTCCCACCGGGGAGCTGTTTTTT	CASSRQGPTGELFF
TRBJ2-2	TRBV18	NA	NA	TGTGCCAGCTCACCACCAGGGGTATGGAACACCGGGGAGCTGTTTTTT	CASSPPGVWNTGELFF
TRBJ2-6	TRBV30	NA	NA	TGTGCCTGGAGTGTATATGGAGGTGTGGTCTATGGGGCCAACGTCCTGACTTTC	CAWSVYGGVVYGANVLTF
TRBJ1-2	TRBV5-1	NA	TRBD1	TGCGCCAGCAGCACAGGGGGCCATGGCTACACCTTC	CASSTGGHGYTF
TRBJ1-3	TRBV19	NA	NA	TGTGCCAGTAGTATCTCGGGGGGTTGGCGAAACACCATATATTTT	CASSISGGWRNTIYF
TRBJ1-1	TRBV10-3	NA	NA	TGTGCCATCAGTGATATGACAGGCTCGATGAACACTGAAGCTTTCTTT	CAISDMTGSMNTEAFF
TRBJ1-4	TRBV7-9	NA	NA	TGTGCCAGCAGCCAATCGGACAGAGTTAATGAAAAACTGTTTTTT	CASSQSDRVNEKLFF
TRBJ2-3	TRBV7-9	NA	NA	TGTGCCAGCAGCTGGGACTCAGATACGCAGTATTTT	CASSWDSDTQYF
TRBJ1-4	TRBV29-1	NA	TRBD1	TGCAGCGCCGGCCGGGACAGGGGGGAAAAACTGTTTTTT	CSAGRDRGEKLFF
TRBJ1-2	TRBV6-1	NA	TRBD1	TGTGCCAGCAGTGACGAGGACAGGGTCTGGTATGGCTACACCTTC	CASSDEDRVWYGYTF
TRBJ1-5	TRBV6-5	NA	NA	TGTGCCAGCGGGGAGTCCAATCAGCCCCAGCATTTT	CASGESNQPQHF
TRBJ1-1	TRBV2	NA	NA	TGTGCCAGGACACAGGAGCTGAACACTGAAGCTTTCTTT	CARTQELNTEAFF
TRBJ2-5	TRBV2	NA	TRBD1	TGTGCCAGCGTACAGGGGGCCCCCTTCCAAGAGACCCAGTACTTC	CASVQGAPFQETQYF
TRBJ1-3	TRBV7-2	NA	NA	TGTGCCAGCAGCCGTTCTGGGGCCGCTGGAAACACCATATATTTT	CASSRSGAAGNTIYF
TRBJ2-1	TRBV6-5	NA	TRBD1	TGTGCCAGCAGTTACCCGGGGACAGGAAACAATGAGCAGTTCTTC	CASSYPGTGNNEQFF
TRBJ2-3	TRBV7-8	NA	TRBD2	TGTGCCAGCAGCCGGACTCTAGCGGGATACACAGATACGCAGTATTTT	CASSRTLAGYTDTQYF
TRBJ2-1	TRBV9	NA	TRBD2	TGTGCCAGCAGCGCTAGCGGGGGGCACAATGAGCAGTTCTTC	CASSASGGHNEQFF
TRBJ1-2	TRBV3-1/TRBV3-2	NA	NA	TGTGCCAGCAGCCAAGCTCCGACAGGTGGCTACACCTTC	CASSQAPTGGYTF
TRBJ1-1	TRBV18	NA	TRBD1	TGTGCCAGCTCACCAACGACAGGGGGTACGAACACTGAAGCTTTCTTT	CASSPTTGGTNTEAFF
TRBJ1-3	TRBV19	NA	TRBD1	TGTGCCAGTATGGGTCCGACAGGGATTGCCTCCACCATATATTTT	CASMGPTGIASTIYF
TRBJ2-7	TRBV6-5	once	TRBD1	TGTGCCAGCAGTCAGCCGGGACAGGGTTTCTACGAGCAGTACTTC	CASSQPGQGFYEQYF
TRBJ2-7	TRBV24-1	NA	NA	TGTGCCACCAGTGACCCGGACACAGAGCAGTACTTC	CATSDPDTEQYF
TRBJ2-3	TRBV11-2	once	TRBD2	TGTGCCAGCAGCTTAATTCTAGCGGGTTTGACTAGCACAGATACGCAGTATTTT	CASSLILAGLTSTDTQYF
TRBJ2-7	TRBV3-1/TRBV3-2	few	NA	TGTGCCAGCAGCCAAGAAGGATTTGGGGCGGGGTTCGAGCAGTACTTC	CASSQEGFGAGFEQYF
TRBJ1-3	TRBV29-1	NA	NA	TGCAGCGGAAGCCCAGGGGCTGGAAACACCATATATTTT	CSGSPGAGNTIYF
TRBJ1-3	TRBV30	NA	NA	TGTGCCTGGAGTCGGGGGGACTCTGGAAACACCATATATTTT	CAWSRGDSGNTIYF
TRBJ2-7	TRBV10-2	many	NA	TGCGCCACTGGGGCAGCCCGAAACTACGAGCAGTACTTC	CATGAARNYEQYF
TRBJ2-7	TRBV6-5	NA	NA	TGTGCCAGCAGAGCTCGACAGGAATCCTACGAGCAGTACTTC	CASRARQESYEQYF
TRBJ2-1	TRBV15	NA	NA	TGTGCCACCAGGAGGGAGGGGGGAGAAAATGAGCAGTTCTTC	CATRREGGENEQFF
TRBJ2-7	TRBV27	NA	NA	TGTGCCAGCAGTTACACCCAGGGGCCGTCCTACGAGCAGTACTTC	CASSYTQGPSYEQYF
TRBJ2-1	TRBV4-3	NA	TRBD2	TGCGCCAGCAGCCGAGACCCCGCGGTAGCGGGAGTAAAGCATGAGCAGTTCTTC	CASSRDPAVAGVKHEQFF
TRBJ1-4	TRBV5-1	NA	TRBD1	TGCGCCAGCAGCTTCTTACCGGGACAGGGAGCTAATGAAAAACTGTTTTTT	CASSFLPGQGANEKLFF
TRBJ2-1	TRBV6-6	NA	NA	TGTGCCAGCACTCCTTCGACGAGGTCAGGGGTCAATGAGCAGTTCTTC	CASTPSTRSGVNEQFF
TRBJ1-1	TRBV18	NA	NA	TGTGCCAGCTCACCCCGGGATGTGAACACTGAAGCTTTCTTT	CASSPRDVNTEAFF
TRBJ2-1	TRBV2	NA	TRBD2	TGTGCCAGCAGCCAAGGCCTGCCGGGACTACGAGCGGCTGAAGCCTACAATGAGCAGTTCTTC	CASSQGLPGLRAAEAYNEQFF
TRBJ2-5	TRBV6-6	NA	NA	TGTGCCAGCAGGCGGGGCTCTCGGGGAGAGACCCAGTACTTC	CASRRGSRGETQYF
TRBJ2-7	TRBV5-5	NA	NA	TGTGCCAGCAGCTCGTGGGCGTCCTACGAGCAGTACTTC	CASSSWASYEQYF
TRBJ2-7	TRBV18	NA	TRBD1	TGTGCCAGCTCACCACTGGGACAGGCCCCCTCCTACGAGCAGTACTTC	CASSPLGQAPSYEQYF
TRBJ2-5	TRBV5-5	once	TRBD1	TGTGCCAGCAGCATTACCGGGACAGGGGGCGTCCAGACCCAGTACTTC	CASSITGTGGVQTQYF
TRBJ2-7	TRBV9	NA	TRBD2	TGTGCCAGCAGCCCCCGGGACTACTCCTACGAGCAGTACTTC	CASSPRDYSYEQYF
TRBJ2-1	TRBV16	once	TRBD1	TGTGCCAGCTCGGACAGGGGGTCGATAGAGCAGTTCTTC	CASSDRGSIEQFF
TRBJ1-1	TRBV6-5	NA	TRBD1	TGTGCCAGCAGTTGGGGAACCAGGGGGATCACTGAAGCTTTCTTT	CASSWGTRGITEAFF
TRBJ2-3	TRBV7-3	NA	TRBD2	TGTGCCAGCAGCGTTCGACTAGCGGGGGAAGCAGATACGCAGTATTTT	CASSVRLAGEADTQYF
TRBJ2-3	TRBV20-1	NA	NA	TGCAGTGCTGCTGTAGCGGATACGCAGTATTTT	CSAAVADTQYF
TRBJ2-5	TRBV5-1	NA	TRBD2	TGCGCCAGCACCCGGGGGGGCGCAGGGGCCAGGGAGACCCAGTACTTC	CASTRGGAGARETQYF
TRBJ2-2	TRBV6-5	NA	NA	TGTGCCAGCAGATACGGACTTACGCCAGGCGGGGAGCTGTTTTTT	CASRYGLTPGGELFF
TRBJ1-1	TRBV30	NA	NA	TGTGCCTGGAAAGGACCGTCGGGGATTAGAGCTGAAGCTTTCTTT	CAWKGPSGIRAEAFF